A selection of T cell receptor beta chains follows, all from one sample in a study of T cells after yellow fever vaccination. TCRdb passed the 5' RACE reads through MiXCR, listing each CDR3 protein once. The table shows 620,000 or so distinct CDR3 sequences, with 9% to 15% occurring only once. Sequencing used PBMCs, obtained on the day of the yellow fever booster vaccination. These receptors all come from a young man who received the YFV17D yellow fever vaccine. The CDR3 runs from the conserved cysteine through the conserved F or W. A D gene is named only where the DNA matches it firmly. The size of a clone is reported for some rows only, either as once, few or many, or as a class for expanded clones.

v_gene	abundance	d_gene	j_gene	CDR3aa	CDR3nt
TRBV5-1	.	.	TRBJ2-5	CASSLEAVLGETQYF	TGCGCCAGCAGCTTGGAGGCAGTTTTGGGAGAGACCCAGTACTTC
TRBV20-1	.	.	TRBJ1-1	CSAREGGGTEAFF	TGCAGTGCTAGGGAAGGGGGGGGCACTGAAGCTTTCTTT
TRBV19	.	TRBD2	TRBJ2-1	CASKPSGSHEQFF	TGTGCCAGTAAGCCTAGCGGGAGTCATGAGCAGTTCTTC
TRBV18	many	.	TRBJ2-1	CASRESGPNEQFF	TGTGCCAGCCGAGAGAGCGGGCCGAATGAGCAGTTCTTC
TRBV15	few	TRBD2	TRBJ2-5	CATSISGSQETQYF	TGTGCCACCAGCATTAGCGGGAGTCAAGAGACCCAGTACTTC
TRBV12-3/TRBV12-4	few	TRBD2	TRBJ2-3	CASRRGLAESTDTQYF	TGTGCCAGCAGGAGGGGACTAGCGGAAAGCACAGATACGCAGTATTTT
TRBV4-3	few	.	TRBJ1-2	CASSQAGRGAYGYTF	TGCGCCAGCAGCCAAGCCGGACGGGGGGCCTATGGCTACACCTTC
TRBV10-3	few	.	TRBJ1-5	CAISEGRTGSNQPQHF	TGTGCCATCAGTGAGGGGAGAACAGGGAGCAATCAGCCCCAGCATTTT
TRBV7-3	.	TRBD1	TRBJ2-2	CASSLNPGQGTGELFF	TGTGCCAGCAGCTTAAATCCGGGACAGGGTACCGGGGAGCTGTTTTTT
TRBV20-1	.	.	TRBJ2-3	CSASATLGGSTQYF	TGCAGTGCTAGTGCGACCTTGGGTGGTAGTACGCAGTATTTT
TRBV5-1	.	TRBD2	TRBJ2-3	CASSTPRGGAGTDTQYF	TGCGCCAGCAGCACTCCGCGGGGAGGGGCCGGCACAGATACGCAGTATTTT
TRBV6-2/TRBV6-3	few	TRBD2	TRBJ2-3	CASSYAGAGPDTQYF	TGTGCCAGCAGTTACGCGGGAGCAGGTCCGGATACGCAGTATTTT
TRBV12-3/TRBV12-4	.	.	TRBJ2-6	CASSKSSGANVLTF	TGTGCCAGCAGTAAGAGCTCTGGGGCCAACGTCCTGACTTTC
TRBV5-1	.	.	TRBJ2-5	CASRPDSPGQETQYF	TGCGCCAGCAGGCCTGACAGTCCGGGGCAAGAGACCCAGTACTTC
TRBV7-8	.	.	TRBJ2-5	CASSIYRTSRRVAQYF	TGTGCCAGCAGCATATACCGGACTTCCCGAAGAGTTGCCCAGTACTTC
TRBV20-1	.	.	TRBJ1-3	CSASHGPSGNTIYF	TGCAGTGCTAGCCACGGCCCTTCTGGAAACACCATATATTTT
TRBV7-9	few	.	TRBJ1-1	CASTTLGGPTEAFF	TGTGCCAGCACCACTCTCGGGGGGCCCACTGAAGCTTTCTTT
TRBV15	few	.	TRBJ1-4	CATSRSPKEKLFF	TGTGCCACCAGCAGATCCCCCAAAGAAAAACTGTTTTTT
TRBV12-3/TRBV12-4	many	TRBD1	TRBJ2-7	CASSPGQGNYEQYF	TGTGCCAGCAGCCCGGGACAGGGAAACTACGAGCAGTACTTC
TRBV4-3	many	.	TRBJ2-1	CASSQPGRNEQFF	TGCGCCAGCAGCCAACCCGGGCGCAATGAGCAGTTCTTC
TRBV20-1	many	.	TRBJ2-3	CSARGAGTDTQYF	TGCAGTGCTAGAGGGGCGGGCACAGATACGCAGTATTTT
TRBV27	.	TRBD1	TRBJ2-2	CASRDRAYTGELFF	TGTGCCAGCAGAGACAGGGCTTACACCGGGGAGCTGTTTTTT
TRBV5-1	.	TRBD1	TRBJ2-3	CASSMGQGTDTQYF	TGCGCCAGCAGCATGGGACAGGGAACAGATACGCAGTATTTT
TRBV9	few	TRBD2	TRBJ2-7	CASSVSGGGTLDREQYF	TGTGCCAGCAGCGTATCCGGGGGGGGGACCCTCGACCGGGAGCAGTACTTC
TRBV20-1	.	.	TRBJ2-7	CSARALSEGPYEQYF	TGCAGTGCTAGAGCCCTAAGTGAGGGCCCCTACGAGCAGTACTTC
TRBV4-3	few	.	TRBJ1-2	CASSHNLQGSFGYTF	TGCGCCAGCAGCCACAACTTACAGGGCTCCTTTGGCTACACCTTC
TRBV11-2	.	.	TRBJ2-5	CASSPHFAEETQYF	TGTGCCAGCAGCCCCCATTTTGCGGAAGAGACCCAGTACTTC
TRBV7-6	.	.	TRBJ2-1	CASSSQGGNEQFF	TGTGCCAGCAGCTCGCAGGGGGGTAATGAGCAGTTCTTC
TRBV11-2	few	.	TRBJ2-1	CASSPLDNLEQFF	TGTGCCAGCAGTCCATTAGACAATCTTGAGCAGTTCTTC
TRBV5-4	.	.	TRBJ1-6	CASSFPNSPLHF	TGTGCCAGCAGCTTTCCGAATTCACCCCTCCACTTT
TRBV20-1	many	TRBD2	TRBJ2-1	CSARGPGLVGHEQFF	TGCAGTGCTAGAGGGCCGGGACTAGTCGGGCATGAGCAGTTCTTC
TRBV20-1	few	.	TRBJ2-5	CSARSSENIQETQYF	TGCAGTGCTAGATCTAGCGAGAATATACAAGAGACCCAGTACTTC
TRBV18	few	TRBD2	TRBJ2-3	CASHIAGVVDTQYF	TGTGCCAGTCACATAGCGGGAGTCGTCGATACGCAGTATTTT
TRBV24-1	many	.	TRBJ2-1	CATSAGTSNEQFF	TGTGCCACCAGTGCTGGGACCTCCAATGAGCAGTTCTTC
TRBV7-9	.	.	TRBJ1-1	CASSQRPGTEAFF	TGTGCCAGCAGCCAGCGGCCGGGCACTGAAGCTTTCTTT
TRBV4-3	few	.	TRBJ2-2	CASSQGGVEALGELFF	TGCGCCAGCAGCCAAGGGGGGGTGGAGGCCCTCGGGGAGCTGTTTTTT
TRBV9	.	TRBD1	TRBJ1-1	CASGTGSTEAFF	TGTGCCAGCGGGACAGGGAGCACTGAAGCTTTCTTT
TRBV6-5	.	.	TRBJ2-5	CASSYGGIEETQYF	TGTGCCAGCAGTTACGGGGGGATAGAGGAGACCCAGTACTTC
TRBV7-9	few	.	TRBJ2-1	CASTLISAGEQFF	TGTGCCAGCACCCTCATAAGTGCTGGGGAGCAGTTCTTC
TRBV9	.	.	TRBJ2-1	CASSVGGSAMNEQFF	TGTGCCAGCAGCGTAGGGGGGAGTGCGATGAATGAGCAGTTCTTC
TRBV5-1	.	.	TRBJ2-1	CASSRSANNEQFF	TGCGCCAGCAGCCGATCTGCCAACAATGAGCAGTTCTTC
TRBV4-3	many	TRBD1	TRBJ1-6	CASSQDRSWVVPLHF	TGCGCCAGCAGCCAGGACAGGTCGTGGGTTGTACCCCTCCACTTT
TRBV5-8	few	TRBD1	TRBJ1-2	CASRFAGGSHGYTF	TGTGCCAGCAGATTCGCAGGGGGCAGCCATGGCTACACCTTC
TRBV7-6	few	.	TRBJ2-1	CASSPAGHAPYNEQFF	TGTGCCAGCAGCCCAGCCGGCCATGCCCCCTACAATGAGCAGTTCTTC
TRBV5-4	few	.	TRBJ2-1	CASSFQGSPYNEQFF	TGTGCCAGCAGCTTTCAGGGGTCGCCCTACAATGAGCAGTTCTTC
TRBV5-1	.	TRBD2	TRBJ2-5	CASSLTSGREETQYF	TGCGCCAGCAGCTTGACTAGCGGGAGAGAAGAGACCCAGTACTTC
TRBV29-1	many	.	TRBJ1-4	CSVEVRSLGEKLFF	TGCAGCGTTGAGGTCAGGTCCCTAGGTGAAAAACTGTTTTTT
TRBV20-1	.	.	TRBJ2-1	CSATRRISYNEQFF	TGCAGTGCCACACGGAGGATCTCCTACAATGAGCAGTTCTTC
TRBV20-1	many	.	TRBJ2-3	CSAAGGADTQYF	TGCAGTGCTGCAGGAGGGGCAGATACGCAGTATTTT
TRBV5-5	many	TRBD2	TRBJ2-7	CASSRGTTYEQYF	TGTGCCAGCAGCCGCGGGACTACCTACGAGCAGTACTTC
TRBV29-1	few	.	TRBJ2-6	CSVDRDGANVLTF	TGCAGCGTTGATAGGGATGGGGCCAACGTCCTGACTTTC
TRBV14	.	.	TRBJ2-2	CASSQKGGTGELFF	TGTGCCAGCAGCCAGAAAGGAGGAACCGGGGAGCTGTTTTTT
TRBV29-1	few	TRBD2	TRBJ2-1	CSVVYGAGGYNEQFF	TGCAGCGTTGTTTATGGAGCGGGAGGTTACAATGAGCAGTTCTTC
TRBV15	many	TRBD1	TRBJ2-3	CATSRGTGGITDTQYF	TGTGCCACCAGCAGGGGGACAGGGGGCATAACAGATACGCAGTATTTT
TRBV20-1	few	TRBD1	TRBJ2-7	CSASSPGTGTYEQYF	TGCAGTGCTAGTTCCCCCGGGACAGGGACCTACGAGCAGTACTTC
TRBV29-1	few	.	TRBJ2-2	CSALKSAGELFF	TGCAGCGCCTTAAAATCCGCCGGGGAGCTGTTTTTT
TRBV3-1	.	.	TRBJ1-1	CASSQEGPSDREAFF	TGTGCCAGCAGCCAAGAAGGGCCCTCGGACAGAGAAGCTTTCTTT
TRBV12-3/TRBV12-4	.	.	TRBJ2-2	CASSMYGGGDYTGELFF	TGTGCCAGCAGTATGTATGGGGGCGGGGACTACACCGGGGAGCTGTTTTTT